This is a list of T cell receptor beta chains from one sample in a study of T cell clones after liver transplantation. Clones were read by immunoSEQ multiplex PCR, and TCRdb kept only the in-frame ones, dropping some. This sample has thousands of clones, with about 80% found just once. The sample consisted of CD8+ T cells from blood, taken about 46 months after liver transplant. The receptors shown here come from a human patient who received a liver transplant. Some T cells here may be from the graft donor. Each CDR3 is given with its conserved first and last residue. Fields, in order: D gene, V gene, clone size, J gene, CDR3 DNA, CDR3 protein. A D gene is named only where the DNA matches it firmly. Size is omitted from some rows. Given values are once, few, many or a class for expanded clones.

D gene: NA
V gene: TRBV19
clone size: NA
J gene: TRBJ2-3
CDR3 DNA: TGTGCCAGTACCCCTGCCCCAGGGCTCGGTACGCAGTATTTT
CDR3 protein: CASTPAPGLGTQYF

D gene: NA
V gene: TRBV7-9
clone size: once
J gene: TRBJ2-3
CDR3 DNA: TGTGCCAGCAGCTTAGGACTAGTGGTCCCAGATACGCAGTATTTT
CDR3 protein: CASSLGLVVPDTQYF

D gene: NA
V gene: TRBV5-1
clone size: NA
J gene: TRBJ1-1
CDR3 DNA: TGCGCCAGCAGCTTGGTTTCCTATTTGAACACTGAAGCTTTCTTT
CDR3 protein: CASSLVSYLNTEAFF

D gene: NA
V gene: TRBV6-5
clone size: NA
J gene: TRBJ1-2
CDR3 DNA: TGTGCCAGCAGTTACAGGGCGAACTATGGCTACACCTTC
CDR3 protein: CASSYRANYGYTF

D gene: NA
V gene: TRBV28
clone size: NA
J gene: TRBJ1-1
CDR3 DNA: TGTGCCAGCAGCTATAGACGGCAGAACACTGAAGCTTTCTTT
CDR3 protein: CASSYRRQNTEAFF

D gene: NA
V gene: TRBV29-1
clone size: NA
J gene: TRBJ1-2
CDR3 DNA: TGCAGCGTGCCGCGGTGGGACGGTCGCGGCTACACCTTC
CDR3 protein: CSVPRWDGRGYTF

D gene: NA
V gene: TRBV19
clone size: NA
J gene: TRBJ2-1
CDR3 DNA: TGTGCCAGTAGTATAGCGGGAGCTAGTGGTGAGCAGTTCTTC
CDR3 protein: CASSIAGASGEQFF

D gene: NA
V gene: TRBV28
clone size: few
J gene: TRBJ2-4
CDR3 DNA: TGTGCCAGCAGTTCCGTGGACAACACAGACATTCAGTACTTC
CDR3 protein: CASSSVDNTDIQYF

D gene: NA
V gene: TRBV4-3
clone size: NA
J gene: TRBJ1-5
CDR3 DNA: TGCGCCAGCAGCCAAGATAGGACAAGCAATCAGCCCCAGCATTTT
CDR3 protein: CASSQDRTSNQPQHF

D gene: NA
V gene: TRBV7-2
clone size: NA
J gene: TRBJ2-7
CDR3 DNA: TGTGCCAGCAGCTTTTTGACCTACGAGCAGTACTTC
CDR3 protein: CASSFLTYEQYF

D gene: NA
V gene: TRBV19
clone size: NA
J gene: TRBJ2-7
CDR3 DNA: TGTGCCAGTAGTATGAGGCGGGATGGCTACGAGCAGTACTTC
CDR3 protein: CASSMRRDGYEQYF

D gene: TRBD1
V gene: TRBV5-1
clone size: NA
J gene: TRBJ2-5
CDR3 DNA: TGCGCCAGCAGCTTGTCGACAGGGGGCGGGGAGACCCAGTACTTC
CDR3 protein: CASSLSTGGGETQYF

D gene: NA
V gene: TRBV10-2
clone size: few
J gene: TRBJ1-1
CDR3 DNA: TGCGCCAGCAGTCGGGGGGAATCAGCTTTCTTT
CDR3 protein: CASSRGESAFF

D gene: NA
V gene: TRBV6-6
clone size: NA
J gene: TRBJ1-1
CDR3 DNA: TGTGCCAGCAGTTATCCAGGGGTGACTGAAGCTTTCTTT
CDR3 protein: CASSYPGVTEAFF

D gene: TRBD2
V gene: TRBV28
clone size: NA
J gene: TRBJ2-2
CDR3 DNA: TGTGCCAGCAGCCCTTCCTGGCGGGGGGCAAAAGCAAACACCGGGGAGCTGTTTTTT
CDR3 protein: CASSPSWRGAKANTGELFF

D gene: TRBD1
V gene: TRBV5-1
clone size: NA
J gene: TRBJ2-5
CDR3 DNA: TGCGCCAGCAGCCTTACTCCAATAACAGGGGTTAGCCAAGAGACCCAGTACTTC
CDR3 protein: CASSLTPITGVSQETQYF

D gene: NA
V gene: TRBV2
clone size: NA
J gene: TRBJ1-2
CDR3 DNA: TGTGCCAGCAGTGAGTCAGTTTCAGGGATCAATGGCTACACCTTC
CDR3 protein: CASSESVSGINGYTF

D gene: TRBD2
V gene: TRBV9
clone size: few
J gene: TRBJ2-1
CDR3 DNA: TGTGCCAGCAGCGGAGGTCTAGGCGGGAGCTACAATGAGCAGTTCTTC
CDR3 protein: CASSGGLGGSYNEQFF

D gene: NA
V gene: TRBV5-1
clone size: NA
J gene: TRBJ2-5
CDR3 DNA: TGCGCCAGCAGCTTGGGAGGGTGGGGACACCAAGAGACCCAGTACTTC
CDR3 protein: CASSLGGWGHQETQYF

D gene: TRBD1
V gene: TRBV2
clone size: NA
J gene: TRBJ1-1
CDR3 DNA: TGTGCCAGCATCCCGGGACAGGGGGCGCCCACTGAAGCTTTCTTT
CDR3 protein: CASIPGQGAPTEAFF

D gene: NA
V gene: TRBV9
clone size: once
J gene: TRBJ2-3
CDR3 DNA: TGTGCCAGCAGCTCTGGACCGAGCACAGATACGCAGTATTTT
CDR3 protein: CASSSGPSTDTQYF

D gene: NA
V gene: TRBV28
clone size: once
J gene: TRBJ1-5
CDR3 DNA: TGTGCCAGCAGTTTATCGGGCAACAATCAGCCCCAGCATTTT
CDR3 protein: CASSLSGNNQPQHF

D gene: TRBD2
V gene: TRBV6-4
clone size: NA
J gene: TRBJ2-1
CDR3 DNA: TGTGCCAGCAGTGACCAAGCGGGAATCCCCTACAATGAGCAGTTCTTC
CDR3 protein: CASSDQAGIPYNEQFF

D gene: TRBD2
V gene: TRBV14
clone size: NA
J gene: TRBJ2-1
CDR3 DNA: TGTGCCAGCAGCCAAGTAAACTCGGGAGGGCCGGGTAATGAGCAGTTCTTC
CDR3 protein: CASSQVNSGGPGNEQFF

D gene: NA
V gene: TRBV5-4
clone size: NA
J gene: TRBJ1-4
CDR3 DNA: TGTGCCAGCAGCTTGGAGAATGAAAAACTGTTTTTT
CDR3 protein: CASSLENEKLFF

D gene: NA
V gene: TRBV28
clone size: NA
J gene: TRBJ2-7
CDR3 DNA: TGTGCCAGCCGTACGGGGGTCCGTCCCCACGAGCAGTACTTC
CDR3 protein: CASRTGVRPHEQYF

D gene: TRBD2
V gene: TRBV4-1
clone size: NA
J gene: TRBJ2-1
CDR3 DNA: TGCGCCAGCAGCCCACTAGCGGTACCCTACAATGAGCAGTTCTTC
CDR3 protein: CASSPLAVPYNEQFF

D gene: NA
V gene: TRBV29-1
clone size: once
J gene: TRBJ2-3
CDR3 DNA: TGCAGCGGGGCTGGGAGCACAGATACGCAGTATTTT
CDR3 protein: CSGAGSTDTQYF

D gene: NA
V gene: TRBV11-1
clone size: NA
J gene: TRBJ2-7
CDR3 DNA: TGTGCCAGCAGCTTGGATGAAGCAGGGAGCGAGCAGTACTTC
CDR3 protein: CASSLDEAGSEQYF

D gene: NA
V gene: TRBV28
clone size: NA
J gene: TRBJ1-2
CDR3 DNA: TGTGCCAGCATTGGCAGAGAGGGCTACACCTTC
CDR3 protein: CASIGREGYTF

D gene: NA
V gene: TRBV6-1
clone size: NA
J gene: TRBJ2-5
CDR3 DNA: TGTGCCAGCACGGCCTGGGAGACCCAGTACTTC
CDR3 protein: CASTAWETQYF

D gene: NA
V gene: TRBV28
clone size: NA
J gene: TRBJ2-2
CDR3 DNA: TGTGCCAGCATGAGGAGCGGGGAGCTGTTTTTT
CDR3 protein: CASMRSGELFF

D gene: NA
V gene: TRBV5-6
clone size: NA
J gene: TRBJ2-7
CDR3 DNA: TGTGCCAGCAGCTTGGCTAGCCGCAGCTACGAGCAGTACTTC
CDR3 protein: CASSLASRSYEQYF

D gene: TRBD1
V gene: TRBV28
clone size: NA
J gene: TRBJ2-7
CDR3 DNA: TGTGCCAGCAGTTCCGGGACAGGGATTCACTACGAGCAGTACTTC
CDR3 protein: CASSSGTGIHYEQYF

D gene: NA
V gene: TRBV15
clone size: NA
J gene: TRBJ1-1
CDR3 DNA: TGTGCCACCTCTATCCCACAGGGAATGAACACTGAAGCTTTCTTT
CDR3 protein: CATSIPQGMNTEAFF

D gene: NA
V gene: TRBV7-8
clone size: NA
J gene: TRBJ2-7
CDR3 DNA: TGTGCCAGCAGCTTAGCCAGCTCCTACGAGCAGTACTTC
CDR3 protein: CASSLASSYEQYF

D gene: TRBD1
V gene: TRBV19
clone size: NA
J gene: TRBJ1-5
CDR3 DNA: TGTGCCAGTAGTGCGACAGGGGCCTGGGGTCAGCCCCAGCATTTT
CDR3 protein: CASSATGAWGQPQHF

D gene: TRBD2
V gene: TRBV27
clone size: NA
J gene: TRBJ2-1
CDR3 DNA: TGTGCCAGCAGTCTCGGCCCGGGGAGGGCCCGTCGCAATGAGCAGTTCTTC
CDR3 protein: CASSLGPGRARRNEQFF

D gene: TRBD2
V gene: TRBV28
clone size: NA
J gene: TRBJ2-7
CDR3 DNA: TGTGCCAGCAGTTTAATGCGGGAGTTACGGCGCGAGCAGTACTTC
CDR3 protein: CASSLMRELRREQYF

D gene: NA
V gene: TRBV27
clone size: NA
J gene: TRBJ2-3
CDR3 DNA: TGTGCCAGCGGATACACAGATACGCAGTATTTT
CDR3 protein: CASGYTDTQYF

D gene: NA
V gene: TRBV5-1
clone size: NA
J gene: TRBJ1-1
CDR3 DNA: TGCGCCAGCAGCTTGGGGATCATGAACACTGAAGCTTTCTTT
CDR3 protein: CASSLGIMNTEAFF